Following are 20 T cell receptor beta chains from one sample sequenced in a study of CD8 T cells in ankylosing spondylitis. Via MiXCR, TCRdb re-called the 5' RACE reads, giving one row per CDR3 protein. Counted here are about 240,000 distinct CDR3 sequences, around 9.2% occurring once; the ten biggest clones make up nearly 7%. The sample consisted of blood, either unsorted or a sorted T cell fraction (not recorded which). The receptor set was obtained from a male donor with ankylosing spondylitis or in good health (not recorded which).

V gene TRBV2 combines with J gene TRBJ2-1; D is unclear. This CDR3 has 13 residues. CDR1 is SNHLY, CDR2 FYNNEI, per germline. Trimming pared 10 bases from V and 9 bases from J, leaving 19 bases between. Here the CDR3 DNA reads TGTGCCATCCTTACCCTAGGCCCTTCTGAGCAGTTCTTC. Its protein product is CAILTLGPSEQFF.

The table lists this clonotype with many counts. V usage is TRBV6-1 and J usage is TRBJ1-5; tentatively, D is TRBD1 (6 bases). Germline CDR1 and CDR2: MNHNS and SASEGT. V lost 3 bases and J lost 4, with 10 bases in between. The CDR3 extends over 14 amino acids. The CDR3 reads CASSDRGVNQPQHF. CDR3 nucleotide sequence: TGTGCCAGCAGTGACAGGGGTGTTAATCAGCCCCAGCATTTT.

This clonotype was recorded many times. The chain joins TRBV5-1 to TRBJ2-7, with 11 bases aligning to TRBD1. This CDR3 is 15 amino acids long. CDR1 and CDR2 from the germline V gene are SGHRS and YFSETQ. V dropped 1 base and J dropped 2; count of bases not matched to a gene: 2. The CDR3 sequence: CASSLTDRGPYEQYF. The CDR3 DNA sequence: TGCGCCAGCAGCTTGACGGACAGGGGGCCCTACGAGCAGTACTTC.

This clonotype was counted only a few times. The CDR3 is CSAILAGGGNIQYF. The CDR3 bases are TGCAGTGCCATACTAGCGGGGGGGGGAAACATTCAGTACTTC. V gene TRBV20-1 combines with J gene TRBJ2-4, with 13 bases that match TRBD2. The CDR3 loop spans 14 amino acids. Trimming took 6 bases from V and 6 from J; bases not matched to a gene: 5. Per germline, CDR1 DFQATT and CDR2 SNEGSKA (reference sequence).

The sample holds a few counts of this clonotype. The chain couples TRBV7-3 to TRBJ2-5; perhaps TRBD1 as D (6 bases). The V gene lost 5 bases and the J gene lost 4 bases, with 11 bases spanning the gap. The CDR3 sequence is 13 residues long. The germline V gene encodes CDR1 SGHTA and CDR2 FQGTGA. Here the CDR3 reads CASSTMTGETQYF. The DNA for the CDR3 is TGTGCCAGCAGCACAATGACAGGAGAGACCCAGTACTTC.

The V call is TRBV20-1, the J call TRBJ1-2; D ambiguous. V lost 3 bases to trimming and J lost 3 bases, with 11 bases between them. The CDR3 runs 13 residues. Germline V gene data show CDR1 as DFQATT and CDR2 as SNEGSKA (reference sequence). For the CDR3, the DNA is TGCAGTGCTAGCTTAACCGGGGACTATGGCTACACCTTC. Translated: CSASLTGDYGYTF.

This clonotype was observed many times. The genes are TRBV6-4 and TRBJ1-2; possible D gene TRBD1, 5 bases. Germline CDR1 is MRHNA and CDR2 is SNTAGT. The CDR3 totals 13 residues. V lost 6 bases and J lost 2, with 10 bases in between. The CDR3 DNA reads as TGTGCCAGCAGCGGGACTGGGAACTATGGCTACACCTTC. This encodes CASSGTGNYGYTF.

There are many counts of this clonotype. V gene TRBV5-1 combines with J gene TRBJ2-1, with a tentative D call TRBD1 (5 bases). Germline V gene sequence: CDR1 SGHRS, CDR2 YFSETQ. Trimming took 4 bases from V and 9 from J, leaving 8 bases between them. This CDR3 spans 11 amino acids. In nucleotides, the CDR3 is TGCGCCAGCAGCCAGGGCCTTGAGCAGTTCTTC. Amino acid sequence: CASSQGLEQFF.

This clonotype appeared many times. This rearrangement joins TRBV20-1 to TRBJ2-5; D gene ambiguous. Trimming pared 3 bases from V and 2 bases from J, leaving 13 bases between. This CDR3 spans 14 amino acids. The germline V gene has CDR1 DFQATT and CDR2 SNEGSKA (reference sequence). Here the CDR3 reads CSARPQPIQETQYF. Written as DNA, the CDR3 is TGCAGTGCTAGGCCACAGCCCATTCAAGAGACCCAGTACTTC.

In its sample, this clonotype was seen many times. The CDR3 bases are TGTGCCAGCAGGCGGACGAATAGCTCCTACGAGCAGTACTTC. Translating gives CASRRTNSSYEQYF. The genes are TRBV21-1 and TRBJ2-7. TRBV21-1 corresponds to a pseudogene. This CDR3 contains 14 residues.

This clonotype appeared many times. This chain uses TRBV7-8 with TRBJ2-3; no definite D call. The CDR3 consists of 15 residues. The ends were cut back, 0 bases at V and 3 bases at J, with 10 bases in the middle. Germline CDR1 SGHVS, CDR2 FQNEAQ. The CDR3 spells CASSLARKGTDTQYF. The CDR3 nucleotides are TGTGCCAGCAGCTTAGCCAGGAAGGGTACAGATACGCAGTATTTT.

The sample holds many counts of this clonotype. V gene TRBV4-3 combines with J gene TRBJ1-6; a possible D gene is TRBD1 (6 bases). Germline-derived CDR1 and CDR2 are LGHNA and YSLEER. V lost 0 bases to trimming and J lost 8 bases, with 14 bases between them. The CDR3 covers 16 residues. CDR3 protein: CASSQDSGAKYSPLHF. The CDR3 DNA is TGCGCCAGCAGCCAAGATTCAGGGGCCAAATATTCACCCCTCCACTTT.

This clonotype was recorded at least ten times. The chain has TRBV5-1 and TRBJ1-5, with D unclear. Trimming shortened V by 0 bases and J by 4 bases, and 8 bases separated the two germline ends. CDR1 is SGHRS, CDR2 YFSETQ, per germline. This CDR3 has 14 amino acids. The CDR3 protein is CASSLGEGNQPQHF. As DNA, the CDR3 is TGCGCCAGCAGCTTGGGGGAGGGTAATCAGCCCCAGCATTTT. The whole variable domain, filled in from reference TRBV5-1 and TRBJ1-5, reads KAGVTQTPRYLIKTRGQQVTLSCSPISGHRSVSWYQQTPGQGLQFLFEYFSETQRNKGNFPGRFSGRQFSNSRSEMNVSTLELGDSALYLCASSLGEGNQPQHFGDGTRLSIL.

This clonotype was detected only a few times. DNA of the CDR3: TGTGCCAGCAGCTCCCAGGGACTAGCGCTCTCCTACGAGCAGTACTTC. Encoded protein: CASSSQGLALSYEQYF. The chain carries TRBV7-2 and TRBJ2-7, with 10 bases aligning to TRBD2. Germline lookup yields CDR1 SGHTA and CDR2 FQGNSA. Losses at the gene ends were 4 bases for V and 0 bases for J; bases not matched to a gene: 6. The length of the CDR3 is 16 residues.

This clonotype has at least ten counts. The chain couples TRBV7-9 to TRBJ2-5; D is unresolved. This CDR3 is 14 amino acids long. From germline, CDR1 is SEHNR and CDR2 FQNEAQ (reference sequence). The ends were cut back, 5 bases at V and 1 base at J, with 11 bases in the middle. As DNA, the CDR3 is TGTGCCAGCAGCGATTTCGTCGGCCAAGAGACCCAGTACTTC. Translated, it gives CASSDFVGQETQYF.

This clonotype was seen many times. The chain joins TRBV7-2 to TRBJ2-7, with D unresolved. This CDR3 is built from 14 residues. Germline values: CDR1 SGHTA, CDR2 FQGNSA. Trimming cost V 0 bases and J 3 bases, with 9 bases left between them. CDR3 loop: CASSLAGIFYEQYF. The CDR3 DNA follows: TGTGCCAGCAGCTTAGCAGGGATATTCTACGAGCAGTACTTC.

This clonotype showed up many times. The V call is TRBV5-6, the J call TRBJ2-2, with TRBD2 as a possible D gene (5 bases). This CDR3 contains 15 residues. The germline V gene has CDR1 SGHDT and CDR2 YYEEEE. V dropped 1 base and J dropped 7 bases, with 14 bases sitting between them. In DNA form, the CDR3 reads TGTGCCAGCAGCTTGTCTGCTAGCTCCGACGGGGAGCTGTTTTTT. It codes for CASSLSASSDGELFF.

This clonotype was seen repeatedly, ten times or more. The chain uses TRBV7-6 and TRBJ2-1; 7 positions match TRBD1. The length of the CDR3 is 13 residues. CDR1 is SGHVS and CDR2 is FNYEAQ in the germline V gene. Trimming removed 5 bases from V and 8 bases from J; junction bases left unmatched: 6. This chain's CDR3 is CASSKTGLDEQFF. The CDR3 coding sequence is TGTGCCAGCAGCAAGACAGGGCTCGATGAGCAGTTCTTC.

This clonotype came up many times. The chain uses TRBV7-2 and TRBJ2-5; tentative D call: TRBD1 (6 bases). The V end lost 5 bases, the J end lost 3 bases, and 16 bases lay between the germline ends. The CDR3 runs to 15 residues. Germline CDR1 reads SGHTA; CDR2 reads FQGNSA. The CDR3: CASSRTYREEETQYF. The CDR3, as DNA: TGTGCCAGCAGCAGAACCTACAGGGAAGAAGAGACCCAGTACTTC. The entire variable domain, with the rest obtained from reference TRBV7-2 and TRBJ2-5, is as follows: GAGVSQSPSNKVTEKGKDVELRCDPISGHTALYWYRQSLGQGLEFLIYFQGNSAPDKSGLPSDRFSAERTGGSVSTLTIQRTQQEDSAVYLCASSRTYREEETQYFGPGTRLLVL.

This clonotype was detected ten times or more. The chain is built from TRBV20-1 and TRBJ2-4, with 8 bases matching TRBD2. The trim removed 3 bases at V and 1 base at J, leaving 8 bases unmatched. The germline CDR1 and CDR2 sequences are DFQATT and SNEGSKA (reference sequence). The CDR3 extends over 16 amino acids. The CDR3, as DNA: TGCAGTGCTAGCCGCGGCGGGGGGTTGGCCAAAAACATTCAGTACTTC. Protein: CSASRGGGLAKNIQYF.